This TCR beta chain was identified during a study of technical replicates of blood from a handful of donors. Measured with immunoSEQ multiplex PCR; TCRdb has only the in-frame clones, and not every one. Here the sample spans about 72,000 clones, about nine tenths being singletons. The sample comprised T cells isolated from PBMCs. The TCR originated in a human donor in good health.

CDR3 in amino acids: CSVQEGAYEQYF. The CDR3 coding sequence is TGCAGCGTTCAGGAGGGGGCTTACGAGCAGTACTTC. The gene calls are TRBV29-1 and TRBJ2-7; a weak D match, TRBD1 (7 bases). V shed 5 bases and J shed 4 bases, with 12 bases lying between them. CDR3 size: 12 residues. From germline, CDR1 is SQVTM and CDR2 ANQGSEA.